A selection of T cell receptor beta chains follows, all from one sample in a study of OX40 agonist ivuxolimab in advanced cancers. The method was immunoSEQ multiplex PCR; TCRdb's version includes in-frame clones alone and lacks a portion of them. Of around 76,000 clones detected, 85% appear once; the ten largest clones hold over 4.5%. The sample here was CD4+ or CD8+ T cells sorted from blood, taken in a trial of the OX40 agonist ivuxolimab. The receptors were gathered from an adult with an advanced solid tumor such as melanoma, head and neck, liver or kidney cancer. Each CDR3 is given with its conserved first and last residue. Fields, in order: J gene, V gene, clone size, D gene, CDR3 protein, CDR3 DNA. A D gene is named only where the DNA matches it firmly. A row's size may be missing; if present it is once, few, many or a size class.

j_gene: TRBJ2-7
v_gene: TRBV28
abundance: -
d_gene: -
CDR3aa: CASSPAAAGREQYF
CDR3nt: TGTGCCAGCAGTCCCGCGGCGGCTGGGAGGGAGCAGTACTTC

j_gene: TRBJ2-7
v_gene: TRBV28
abundance: -
d_gene: TRBD2
CDR3aa: CASSLGGRAVYEQYF
CDR3nt: TGTGCCAGCAGTTTAGGCGGGAGGGCCGTCTACGAGCAGTACTTC

j_gene: TRBJ1-4
v_gene: TRBV11-2
abundance: -
d_gene: -
CDR3aa: CASSLYRGDEKLFF
CDR3nt: TGTGCCAGCAGCTTATACCGGGGTGATGAAAAACTGTTTTTT

j_gene: TRBJ2-5
v_gene: TRBV2
abundance: -
d_gene: -
CDR3aa: CASSSLRGSETQYF
CDR3nt: TGTGCCAGCAGTTCACTACGGGGGAGTGAGACCCAGTACTTC

j_gene: TRBJ2-7
v_gene: TRBV6-5
abundance: -
d_gene: -
CDR3aa: CAGRRQGGDEQYF
CDR3nt: TGTGCCGGAAGAAGACAGGGAGGTGACGAGCAGTACTTC

j_gene: TRBJ2-2
v_gene: TRBV11-3
abundance: once
d_gene: -
CDR3aa: CASSLVLGGELFF
CDR3nt: TGTGCCAGCAGCTTAGTCCTCGGGGGGGAGCTGTTTTTT

j_gene: TRBJ1-1
v_gene: TRBV19
abundance: -
d_gene: -
CDR3aa: CASSPSRGGGRAFF
CDR3nt: TGTGCCAGTAGTCCATCAAGGGGCGGAGGTAGAGCTTTCTTT

j_gene: TRBJ1-2
v_gene: TRBV4-1
abundance: -
d_gene: TRBD1
CDR3aa: CASSQGTGMGGYTF
CDR3nt: TGCGCCAGCAGCCAAGGGACAGGGATGGGTGGCTACACCTTC

j_gene: TRBJ2-7
v_gene: TRBV13
abundance: -
d_gene: -
CDR3aa: CASSLGGWTYEQYF
CDR3nt: TGTGCCAGCAGCTTAGGCGGGTGGACCTACGAGCAGTACTTC

j_gene: TRBJ1-1
v_gene: TRBV27
abundance: -
d_gene: TRBD1
CDR3aa: CASSFFPRDSEAFF
CDR3nt: TGTGCCAGCAGTTTTTTCCCTCGGGACAGTGAAGCTTTCTTT

j_gene: TRBJ2-7
v_gene: TRBV27
abundance: -
d_gene: -
CDR3aa: CASSLWQGHYEQYF
CDR3nt: TGTGCCAGCAGTTTATGGCAGGGGCACTACGAGCAGTACTTC

j_gene: TRBJ2-1
v_gene: TRBV15
abundance: -
d_gene: -
CDR3aa: CATSRARWGGVLGSEQFF
CDR3nt: TGTGCCACCAGCAGAGCCCGATGGGGCGGGGTCCTCGGGAGTGAGCAGTTCTTC

j_gene: TRBJ1-4
v_gene: TRBV19
abundance: -
d_gene: -
CDR3aa: CASSPRGGEVVFF
CDR3nt: TGTGCCAGTAGTCCTCGAGGAGGGGAGGTAGTGTTTTTT

j_gene: TRBJ2-1
v_gene: TRBV7-2
abundance: few
d_gene: -
CDR3aa: CASGPTSSSYNEQFF
CDR3nt: TGTGCCAGCGGCCCCACTAGCAGTTCCTACAATGAGCAGTTCTTC

j_gene: TRBJ1-4
v_gene: TRBV5-8
abundance: -
d_gene: -
CDR3aa: CASSSRGEEKLFF
CDR3nt: TGTGCCAGCAGCTCCCGGGGCGAAGAAAAACTGTTTTTT

j_gene: TRBJ2-5
v_gene: TRBV7-3
abundance: -
d_gene: TRBD2
CDR3aa: CASSLYSGRTETQYF
CDR3nt: TGTGCCAGCAGCTTATATAGCGGGAGAACGGAGACCCAGTACTTC

j_gene: TRBJ2-7
v_gene: TRBV7-2
abundance: -
d_gene: -
CDR3aa: CASSLSVYEQYF
CDR3nt: TGTGCCAGCAGCTTATCAGTTTACGAGCAGTACTTC

j_gene: TRBJ1-5
v_gene: TRBV30
abundance: -
d_gene: -
CDR3aa: CAWNQEINQPQHF
CDR3nt: TGTGCCTGGAATCAGGAGATAAATCAGCCCCAGCATTTT

j_gene: TRBJ2-5
v_gene: TRBV7-2
abundance: -
d_gene: -
CDR3aa: CASSLRGAQYF
CDR3nt: TGTGCCAGCAGCTTGAGGGGGGCCCAGTACTTC

j_gene: TRBJ2-7
v_gene: TRBV19
abundance: -
d_gene: -
CDR3aa: CASSIGGFAYEQYF
CDR3nt: TGTGCCAGTAGTATTGGGGGATTCGCCTACGAGCAGTACTTC

j_gene: TRBJ2-5
v_gene: TRBV7-8
abundance: -
d_gene: -
CDR3aa: CASSLGGRPGQETQYF
CDR3nt: TGTGCCAGCAGCTTAGGGGGTCGCCCGGGCCAAGAGACCCAGTACTTC

j_gene: TRBJ1-1
v_gene: TRBV27
abundance: -
d_gene: -
CDR3aa: CASSLWPDGVNTEAFF
CDR3nt: TGTGCCAGCAGTTTATGGCCGGACGGAGTGAACACTGAAGCTTTCTTT

j_gene: TRBJ1-4
v_gene: TRBV5-6
abundance: -
d_gene: -
CDR3aa: CASSLEPGSTNEKLFF
CDR3nt: TGTGCCAGCAGCTTGGAGCCAGGGTCCACTAATGAAAAACTGTTTTTT

j_gene: TRBJ2-7
v_gene: TRBV6-6
abundance: -
d_gene: -
CDR3aa: CASSYWSGTYEQYF
CDR3nt: TGTGCCAGCAGTTACTGGTCAGGTACCTACGAGCAGTACTTC

j_gene: TRBJ1-1
v_gene: TRBV6-5
abundance: -
d_gene: -
CDR3aa: CASRRTELNTEAFF
CDR3nt: TGTGCCAGCAGAAGGACAGAATTGAACACTGAAGCTTTCTTT

j_gene: TRBJ2-7
v_gene: TRBV9
abundance: once
d_gene: TRBD2
CDR3aa: CASSVAGLAGAYEQYF
CDR3nt: TGTGCCAGCAGCGTAGCCGGTCTAGCGGGAGCCTACGAGCAGTACTTC

j_gene: TRBJ1-1
v_gene: TRBV7-2
abundance: -
d_gene: TRBD1
CDR3aa: CASSLDRTLNTEAFF
CDR3nt: TGTGCCAGCAGTTTGGACAGGACCCTGAACACTGAAGCTTTCTTT

j_gene: TRBJ1-5
v_gene: TRBV7-6
abundance: -
d_gene: -
CDR3aa: CASSLGFNQPQHF
CDR3nt: TGTGCCAGCAGCTTGGGCTTTAATCAGCCCCAGCATTTT

j_gene: TRBJ1-2
v_gene: TRBV6-5
abundance: -
d_gene: TRBD1
CDR3aa: CASSYPGTVGGYTF
CDR3nt: TGTGCCAGCAGTTACCCCGGGACAGTAGGTGGCTACACCTTC

j_gene: TRBJ2-7
v_gene: TRBV4-1
abundance: once
d_gene: -
CDR3aa: CASSLGTDDEQYF
CDR3nt: TGCGCCAGCAGCCTCGGGACCGACGACGAGCAGTACTTC

j_gene: TRBJ2-1
v_gene: TRBV28
abundance: -
d_gene: -
CDR3aa: CASNDLGGNIRVNEQFF
CDR3nt: TGTGCCAGCAACGACTTAGGCGGGAATATAAGAGTGAATGAGCAGTTCTTC

j_gene: TRBJ2-4
v_gene: TRBV19
abundance: -
d_gene: -
CDR3aa: CASSIYPGRGAKNIQYF
CDR3nt: TGTGCCAGTAGTATTTACCCAGGGAGGGGGGCAAAAAACATTCAGTACTTC

j_gene: TRBJ1-1
v_gene: TRBV7-9
abundance: once
d_gene: -
CDR3aa: CASSLRGRGTEAFF
CDR3nt: TGTGCCAGCAGCTTACGCGGGCGCGGCACTGAAGCTTTCTTT

j_gene: TRBJ1-3
v_gene: TRBV2
abundance: few
d_gene: TRBD1
CDR3aa: CASSGDSRSGNTIYF
CDR3nt: TGTGCCAGCAGTGGGGACAGTCGCTCTGGAAACACCATATATTTT

j_gene: TRBJ2-1
v_gene: TRBV5-4
abundance: -
d_gene: TRBD1
CDR3aa: CASSGRDRGNEQFF
CDR3nt: TGTGCCAGCAGCGGCCGGGACAGGGGTAATGAGCAGTTCTTC

j_gene: TRBJ1-5
v_gene: TRBV2
abundance: -
d_gene: TRBD1
CDR3aa: CASSGVTQGQPQHF
CDR3nt: TGTGCCAGCAGCGGGGTCACACAGGGGCAGCCCCAGCATTTT

j_gene: TRBJ2-5
v_gene: TRBV28
abundance: -
d_gene: TRBD1
CDR3aa: CASSPPGQGYQETQYF
CDR3nt: TGTGCCAGCAGTCCTCCGGGACAGGGATATCAAGAGACCCAGTACTTC

j_gene: TRBJ1-1
v_gene: TRBV6-6
abundance: -
d_gene: -
CDR3aa: CASSYPTTAGGEAFF
CDR3nt: TGTGCCAGCAGTTACCCTACGACAGCGGGGGGGGAAGCTTTCTTT

j_gene: TRBJ1-4
v_gene: TRBV15
abundance: -
d_gene: TRBD1
CDR3aa: CATSMTGGAEKLFF
CDR3nt: TGTGCCACCAGCATGACAGGGGGTGCTGAAAAACTGTTTTTT

j_gene: TRBJ1-2
v_gene: TRBV27
abundance: -
d_gene: -
CDR3aa: CASSLYSGGGYTF
CDR3nt: TGTGCCAGCAGTTTATATTCGGGGGGCGGCTACACCTTC

j_gene: TRBJ1-3
v_gene: TRBV5-4
abundance: -
d_gene: TRBD1
CDR3aa: CASSQVPDRWYSGNTIYF
CDR3nt: TGTGCCAGCAGCCAAGTCCCGGACAGGTGGTACTCTGGAAACACCATATATTTT

j_gene: TRBJ1-5
v_gene: TRBV5-6
abundance: -
d_gene: -
CDR3aa: CASSVGAGVGNQPQHF
CDR3nt: TGTGCCAGCAGTGTTGGGGCCGGGGTGGGCAATCAGCCCCAGCATTTT

j_gene: TRBJ2-1
v_gene: TRBV6-5
abundance: -
d_gene: -
CDR3aa: CASSFGVEQFF
CDR3nt: TGTGCCAGCAGTTTCGGGGTTGAGCAGTTCTTC

j_gene: TRBJ1-4
v_gene: TRBV2
abundance: -
d_gene: -
CDR3aa: CASTRRDVSATNEKLFF
CDR3nt: TGTGCCAGCACTCGCCGGGACGTATCGGCAACTAATGAAAAACTGTTTTTT

j_gene: TRBJ2-5
v_gene: TRBV9
abundance: -
d_gene: -
CDR3aa: CASSVGGVAQETQYF
CDR3nt: TGTGCCAGCAGCGTAGGAGGAGTGGCTCAAGAGACCCAGTACTTC

j_gene: TRBJ1-2
v_gene: TRBV30
abundance: -
d_gene: -
CDR3aa: CAWHPRGERSYGYTF
CDR3nt: TGTGCCTGGCACCCTAGGGGGGAGAGGAGCTATGGCTACACCTTC

j_gene: TRBJ1-4
v_gene: TRBV11-2
abundance: -
d_gene: TRBD1
CDR3aa: CASSFLTGGSEKLFF
CDR3nt: TGTGCCAGCAGCTTTCTGACAGGGGGCTCGGAAAAACTGTTTTTT

j_gene: TRBJ2-2
v_gene: TRBV5-1
abundance: -
d_gene: -
CDR3aa: CASRGGQNTGELFF
CDR3nt: TGCGCCAGCAGAGGAGGGCAAAACACCGGGGAGCTGTTTTTT

j_gene: TRBJ2-2
v_gene: TRBV29-1
abundance: -
d_gene: -
CDR3aa: CSVFPGQSSNTGELFF
CDR3nt: TGCAGCGTTTTCCCTGGACAGTCGAGTAACACCGGGGAGCTGTTTTTT

j_gene: TRBJ2-5
v_gene: TRBV7-6
abundance: -
d_gene: -
CDR3aa: CASSVGRGQETQYF
CDR3nt: TGTGCCAGCAGCGTTGGGCGCGGCCAAGAGACCCAGTACTTC

j_gene: TRBJ2-7
v_gene: TRBV30
abundance: -
d_gene: TRBD2
CDR3aa: CAWRGGESYEQYF
CDR3nt: TGTGCCTGGAGGGGAGGGGAGTCCTACGAGCAGTACTTC

j_gene: TRBJ1-1
v_gene: TRBV7-9
abundance: -
d_gene: -
CDR3aa: CASSLVGRDRKGWYTEAFF
CDR3nt: TGTGCCAGCAGCTTAGTTGGTAGAGACCGAAAAGGGTGGTACACTGAAGCTTTCTTT

j_gene: TRBJ1-2
v_gene: TRBV4-2
abundance: -
d_gene: -
CDR3aa: CASSQDRASGGIGYTF
CDR3nt: TGTGCCAGCAGCCAAGATCGGGCTAGCGGGGGTATCGGCTACACCTTC

j_gene: TRBJ2-1
v_gene: TRBV5-1
abundance: -
d_gene: -
CDR3aa: CASSLGVVASGENEQFF
CDR3nt: TGCGCCAGCAGCTTGGGAGTGGTTGCCTCCGGGGAAAATGAGCAGTTCTTC